Below, 17 T cell receptor beta chains from the same sample are listed, as sequenced in a study of cytomegalovirus exposure and HLA in healthy donors. PCR employed 60 Vbeta and 13 Jbeta primers. Generated by immunoSEQ multiplex PCR, the TCRdb table keeps only in-frame clones and is missing some. The data contain some 200,000 clones, 79% of them seen just once; the ten biggest clones take up approximately 1.5%. Specimen: PBMCs. The receptor set was obtained from a girl aged 5-17 years in good health and CMV-seropositive.

The chain combines TRBV6-1 with TRBJ2-2; TRBD2 is a possible D gene (5 bases). Trimming removed 10 bases at V and 6 bases at J, with 12 bases between. Per germline, CDR1 MNHNS and CDR2 SASEGT. CDR3 length equals 12 residues. CDR3 in DNA: TGTGCCAAGAGGGATGGAGCCGGGGAGCTGTTTTTT. Translating it yields CAKRDGAGELFF.

V gene TRBV6-6 combines with J gene TRBJ2-1; a weak D match, TRBD1 (6 bases). Trimming took off 2 bases at V and 0 bases at J, with 8 bases between the two ends. Germline assignment: CDR1 MNHNY and CDR2 SVGAGI (reference sequence). The CDR3 loop spans 15 amino acids. The CDR3 nucleotides read TGTGCCAGCAGTTACGCCAGGGGCTCCTACAATGAGCAGTTCTTC. It yields the protein CASSYARGSYNEQFF.

This clone was recorded a few times. This chain connects TRBV6-5 to TRBJ1-4; TRBD1 matches at 8 bases. The junction had 4 bases not matched to a gene; V was cut back by 3 bases and J by 4 bases. Germline V gene lookup returns CDR1 MNHEY and CDR2 SVGAGI. This CDR3 has 15 amino acids. In DNA, the CDR3 is TGTGCCAGCAGTTATAACAGGGGGGGTAATGAAAAACTGTTTTTT. Protein product: CASSYNRGGNEKLFF.

The genes are TRBV7-8 and TRBJ2-7; D perhaps matches TRBD1 (6 bases). CDR3 length: 13 amino acids. The germline V gene encodes CDR1 SGHVS and CDR2 FQNEAQ. The ends were cut back, 4 bases at V and 7 bases at J, with 14 bases in the middle. In DNA form, the CDR3 reads TGTGCCAGCAGCTCAGGGGCGTTGGGAGAGCAGTACTTC. Protein: CASSSGALGEQYF. Combining the CDR3 with reference TRBV7-8 and TRBJ2-7 gives the whole variable domain GAGVSQSPRYKVAKRGQDVALRCDPISGHVSLFWYQQALGQGPEFLTYFQNEAQLDKSGLPSDRFFAERPEGSVSTLKIQRTQQEDSAVYLCASSSGALGEQYFGPGTRLTVT.

This sequence joins TRBV27 and TRBJ2-1; no definite D call. The ends were cut back, 4 bases at V and 9 bases at J, with 7 bases in the middle. CDR3 length equals 11 residues. Per the germline V gene, CDR1 is MNHEY and CDR2 is SMNVEV (reference sequence). The CDR3: CASSSGVEQFF. In nucleotides, the CDR3 is TGTGCCAGCAGTTCCGGAGTTGAGCAGTTCTTC.

The chain carries TRBV10-3 and TRBJ2-7; weak D call: TRBD1 (6 bases). V was clipped by 3 bases and J by 3 bases, with 12 bases between them. Germline V gives CDR1 ENHRY, CDR2 SYGVKD. The CDR3 contains 14 residues. The CDR3 DNA reads as TGTGCCATCAGTGATGTTGGACAGTACTACGAGCAGTACTTC. This codes for CAISDVGQYYEQYF.

The chain combines TRBV6-1 with TRBJ2-7, with TRBD2 as a possible D gene (5 bases). The V gene's germline CDR1 is MNHNS and CDR2 SASEGT. This CDR3 contains 15 residues. Trimming pared 3 bases from V and 1 base from J, leaving 13 bases between. CDR3: CASSDYAGFSYEQYF. The CDR3 DNA reads as TGTGCCAGCAGTGATTATGCGGGTTTTTCCTACGAGCAGTACTTC.

V gene TRBV29-1 combines with J gene TRBJ2-5; 9 positions agree with TRBD1. Trimming removed 5 bases from V and 2 bases from J; junction bases left unmatched: 3. This CDR3 has 13 amino acids. Per the germline V gene, CDR1 is SQVTM and CDR2 is ANQGSEA. CDR3 nucleotides: TGCAGCGTTCTGGACAGGGGACAAGAGACCCAGTACTTC. Protein product: CSVLDRGQETQYF.

J is TRBJ2-5 and V is TRBV13, with TRBD2 matching over 12 bases. The trim removed 3 bases at V and 2 bases at J, leaving 4 bases unmatched. Germline assignment: CDR1 PRHDT and CDR2 FYEKMQ (reference sequence). The CDR3 is made up of 16 amino acids. CDR3 protein: CASSFGLAGIQETQYF. The DNA of the CDR3 is TGTGCCAGCAGCTTTGGACTAGCGGGGATACAAGAGACCCAGTACTTC.

V and J are TRBV28 and TRBJ2-1; D is perhaps TRBD1 (6 bases). Germline CDR1 MDHEN, CDR2 SYDVKM. Trimming took off 8 bases at V and 3 bases at J, with 11 bases between the two ends. This CDR3 has 13 residues. The CDR3 loop reads CASEGVNYNEQFF. In nucleotides, the CDR3 is TGTGCCAGCGAGGGGGTGAACTACAATGAGCAGTTCTTC.

J is TRBJ2-5 and V is TRBV15; TRBD2 agrees at 10 bases. Germline-derived CDR1 and CDR2 are LNHNV and YYDKDF (reference sequence). Losses at the gene ends were 0 bases for V and 2 bases for J; bases not matched to a gene: 6. The CDR3 spans 17 residues. DNA for the CDR3: TGTGCCACCAGCAGAGAACCTTGGACTAGCGGACAAGAGACCCAGTACTTC. Its translation is CATSREPWTSGQETQYF.

The rearrangement links TRBV30 to TRBJ2-7, with D tentatively TRBD2 (6 bases). Per germline, CDR1 GTSNPN and CDR2 SVGIG (reference sequence). Trimming removed 7 bases from V and 8 bases from J, with 21 bases in between. The CDR3 contains 13 residues. In DNA, the CDR3 is TGTGCCTTCCGGGACTCCTCATCCCTAAAGCAGTACTTC. It specifies CAFRDSSSLKQYF.

This clone was seen only a few times. The rearrangement links TRBV6-1 to TRBJ1-1, with a possible D match to TRBD1 (5 bases). Trimming left V 4 bases short and J 2 bases short, with 11 bases between. CDR1 MNHNS and CDR2 SASEGT come from the germline V gene. This CDR3 is built from 14 residues. For the CDR3, the DNA is TGTGCCAGCAGTGTAACAGGAGATAACACTGAAGCTTTCTTT. Its protein is CASSVTGDNTEAFF.

DNA for the CDR3: TGCGCCAGCAGCCAAGACGTCGGGGGACTGAACACTGAAGCTTTCTTT. Its protein is CASSQDVGGLNTEAFF. The chain uses TRBV4-3 and TRBJ1-1, with a weak D call TRBD1 (5 bases). The ends were cut back, 0 bases at V and 0 bases at J, with 11 bases in the middle. The germline CDR1 and CDR2 sequences are LGHNA and YSLEER. The CDR3 is 16 residues long.

The chain is built from TRBV12-5 and TRBJ2-1; D is possibly TRBD2 (6 bases). CDR3 size: 16 residues. The germline gives CDR1 LGHNT, CDR2 FRNRAP. V lost 1 base and J lost 1, with 11 bases in between. The CDR3 protein is CASGLGGVRSYNEQFF. The CDR3 DNA is TGTGCTAGTGGTTTGGGGGGGGTGAGATCCTACAATGAGCAGTTCTTC.

In its sample, this clone was seen a few times. V usage is TRBV6-1 and J usage is TRBJ1-2; D gene ambiguous. Trimming removed 2 bases at V and 8 bases at J, with 15 bases between. The V gene's germline CDR1 is MNHNS and CDR2 SASEGT. There are 14 residues in the CDR3. Written as DNA, the CDR3 is TGTGCCAGCAGTGAAAACGGGGTCCCGGGAGGCTACACCTTC. It translates to CASSENGVPGGYTF.

V usage is TRBV5-4 and J usage is TRBJ2-2, with D perhaps matching TRBD2 (6 bases). Germline CDR1 and CDR2: SGHNT and YYREEE (reference sequence). This CDR3 has 15 residues. With 4 bases removed from V and 6 bases from J, the gap between germline ends came to 16 bases. The CDR3 nucleotides are TGTGCCAGCAGCCTCCGGGGGTCCTCCCCCGGGGAGCTGTTTTTT. Translated, it gives CASSLRGSSPGELFF. The full variable domain, completed using reference TRBV5-4 and TRBJ2-2, is ETGVTQSPTHLIKTRGQQVTLRCSSQSGHNTVSWYQQALGQGPQFIFQYYREEENGRGNFPPRFSGLQFPNYSSELNVNALELDDSALYLCASSLRGSSPGELFFGEGSRLTVL.